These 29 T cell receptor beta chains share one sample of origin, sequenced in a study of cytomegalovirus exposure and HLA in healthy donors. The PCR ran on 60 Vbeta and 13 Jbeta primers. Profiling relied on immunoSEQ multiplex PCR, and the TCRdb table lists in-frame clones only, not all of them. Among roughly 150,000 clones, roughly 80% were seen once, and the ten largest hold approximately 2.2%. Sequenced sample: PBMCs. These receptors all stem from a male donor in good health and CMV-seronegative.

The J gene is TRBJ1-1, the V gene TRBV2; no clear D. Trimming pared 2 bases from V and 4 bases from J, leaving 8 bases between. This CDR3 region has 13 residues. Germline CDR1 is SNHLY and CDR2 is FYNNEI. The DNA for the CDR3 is TGTGCCAGCAGTGAACGGTTATCCACTGAAGCTTTCTTT. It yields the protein CASSERLSTEAFF.

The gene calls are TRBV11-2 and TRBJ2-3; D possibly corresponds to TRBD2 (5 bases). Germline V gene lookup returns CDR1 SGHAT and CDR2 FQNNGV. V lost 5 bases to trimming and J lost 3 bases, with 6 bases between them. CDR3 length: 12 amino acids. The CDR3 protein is CASSRGTDTQYF. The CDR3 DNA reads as TGTGCCAGCAGCCGAGGGACAGATACGCAGTATTTT.

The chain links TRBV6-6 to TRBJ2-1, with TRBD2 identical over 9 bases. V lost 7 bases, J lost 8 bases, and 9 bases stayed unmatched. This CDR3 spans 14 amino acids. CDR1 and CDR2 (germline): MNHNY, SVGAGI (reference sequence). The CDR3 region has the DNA TGTGCCAGCATCATGGGACTAGCAACATATGAGCAGTTCTTC. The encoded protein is CASIMGLATYEQFF.

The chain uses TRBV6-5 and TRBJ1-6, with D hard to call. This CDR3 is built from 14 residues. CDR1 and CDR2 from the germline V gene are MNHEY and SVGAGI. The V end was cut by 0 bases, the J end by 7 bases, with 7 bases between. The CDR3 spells CASSYSILNSPLHF. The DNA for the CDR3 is TGTGCCAGCAGTTACTCGATACTAAATTCACCCCTCCACTTT.

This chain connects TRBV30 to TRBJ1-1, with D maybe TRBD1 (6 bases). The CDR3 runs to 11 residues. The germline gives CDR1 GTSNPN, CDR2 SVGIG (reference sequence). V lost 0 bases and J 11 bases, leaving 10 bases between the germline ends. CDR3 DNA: TGTGCCTGGAGTGTGGGACAAAGCGCTTTCTTT. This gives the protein CAWSVGQSAFF. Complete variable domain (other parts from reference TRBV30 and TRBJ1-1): SQTIHQWPATLVQPVGSPLSLECTVEGTSNPNLYWYRQAAGRGLQLLFYSVGIGQISSEVPQNLSASRPQDRQFILSSKKLLLSDSGFYLCAWSVGQSAFFGQGTRLTVV.

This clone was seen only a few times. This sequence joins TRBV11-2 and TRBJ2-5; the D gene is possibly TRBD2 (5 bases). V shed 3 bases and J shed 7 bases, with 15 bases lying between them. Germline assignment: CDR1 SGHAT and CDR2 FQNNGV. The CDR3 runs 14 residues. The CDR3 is CASSFPLGRGTQYF. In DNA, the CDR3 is TGTGCCAGCAGCTTTCCCCTCGGCCGGGGGACCCAGTACTTC.

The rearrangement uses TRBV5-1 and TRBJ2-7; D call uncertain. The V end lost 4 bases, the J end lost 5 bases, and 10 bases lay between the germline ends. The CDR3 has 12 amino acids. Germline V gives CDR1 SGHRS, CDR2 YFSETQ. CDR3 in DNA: TGCGCCAGCAGCCGACGTGGAGACGAGCAGTACTTC. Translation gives CASSRRGDEQYF.

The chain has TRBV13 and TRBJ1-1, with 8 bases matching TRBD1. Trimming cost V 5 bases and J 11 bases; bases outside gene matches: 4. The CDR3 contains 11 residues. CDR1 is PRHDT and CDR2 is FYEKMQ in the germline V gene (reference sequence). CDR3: CASSATGEAFF. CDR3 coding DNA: TGTGCCAGCAGCGCGACAGGGGAGGCTTTCTTT.

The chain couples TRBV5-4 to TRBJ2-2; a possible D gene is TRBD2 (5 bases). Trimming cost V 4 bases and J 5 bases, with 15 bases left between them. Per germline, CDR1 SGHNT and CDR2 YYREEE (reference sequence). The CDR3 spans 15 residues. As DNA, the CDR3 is TGTGCCAGCAGCCTTAGCGTAGGGTGGACCGGGGAGCTGTTTTTT. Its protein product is CASSLSVGWTGELFF.

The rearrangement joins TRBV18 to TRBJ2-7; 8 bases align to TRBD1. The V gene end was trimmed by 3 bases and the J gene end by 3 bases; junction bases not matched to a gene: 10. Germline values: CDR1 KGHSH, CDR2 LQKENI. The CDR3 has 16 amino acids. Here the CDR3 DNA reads TGTGCCAGCTCACCCAATCCCGGGACAGGACGCTACGAGCAGTACTTC. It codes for CASSPNPGTGRYEQYF.

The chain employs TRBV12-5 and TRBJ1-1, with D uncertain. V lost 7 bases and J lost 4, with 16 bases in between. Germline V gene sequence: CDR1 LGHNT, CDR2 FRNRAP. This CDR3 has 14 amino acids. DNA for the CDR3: TGTGCTAGTGCTCTGCGGAGGCCCGTCACTGAAGCTTTCTTT. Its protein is CASALRRPVTEAFF.

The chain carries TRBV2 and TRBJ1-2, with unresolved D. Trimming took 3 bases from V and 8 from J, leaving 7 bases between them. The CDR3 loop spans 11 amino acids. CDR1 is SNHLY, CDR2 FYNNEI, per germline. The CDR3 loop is CASSDRFGYTF. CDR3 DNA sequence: TGTGCCAGCAGTGACAGGTTCGGCTACACCTTC.

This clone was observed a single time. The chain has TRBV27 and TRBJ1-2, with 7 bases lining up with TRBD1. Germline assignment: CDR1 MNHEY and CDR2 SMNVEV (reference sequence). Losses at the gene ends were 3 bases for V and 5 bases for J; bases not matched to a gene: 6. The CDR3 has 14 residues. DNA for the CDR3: TGTGCCAGCAGTTTGGTAGGGGGCATGTATGGCTACACCTTC. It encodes CASSLVGGMYGYTF.

The CDR3 region is CASSWTGNTEAFF. The CDR3 DNA sequence: TGTGCCAGCAGCTGGACAGGGAACACTGAAGCTTTCTTT. The rearrangement uses TRBV7-9 and TRBJ1-1, with TRBD1 matching over 7 bases. The germline V gene has CDR1 SEHNR and CDR2 FQNEAQ (reference sequence). The CDR3 has 13 residues. J lost 1 base, V lost 4 bases, and 0 bases had no gene match.

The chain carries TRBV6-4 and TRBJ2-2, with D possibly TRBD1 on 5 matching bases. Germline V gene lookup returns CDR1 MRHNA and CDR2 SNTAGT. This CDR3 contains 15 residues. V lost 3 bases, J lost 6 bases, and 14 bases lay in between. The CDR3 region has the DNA TGTGCCAGCAGTGAAGGACACCGGTCGGCCGGGGAGCTGTTTTTT. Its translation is CASSEGHRSAGELFF.

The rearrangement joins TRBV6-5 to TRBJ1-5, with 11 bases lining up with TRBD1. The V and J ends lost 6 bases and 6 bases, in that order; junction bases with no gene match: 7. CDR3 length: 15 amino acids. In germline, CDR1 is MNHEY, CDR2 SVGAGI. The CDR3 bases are TGTGCCAGCAGGATGGACAGGGGGCCCGGTCAGCCCCAGCATTTT. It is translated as CASRMDRGPGQPQHF.

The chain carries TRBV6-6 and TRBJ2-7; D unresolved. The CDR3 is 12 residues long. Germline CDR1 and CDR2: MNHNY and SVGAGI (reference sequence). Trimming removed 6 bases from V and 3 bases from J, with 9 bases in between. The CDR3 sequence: CASRQAGYEQYF. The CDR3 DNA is TGTGCCAGCAGGCAAGCCGGCTACGAGCAGTACTTC.

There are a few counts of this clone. The CDR3 loop reads CASGGNSGGETQYF. CDR3 nucleotide sequence: TGTGCCAGTGGAGGAAATAGCGGAGGGGAGACCCAGTACTTC. The rearrangement links TRBV19 to TRBJ2-5; weak D call: TRBD2 (6 bases). From germline, CDR1 is LNHDA and CDR2 SQIVND (reference sequence). V lost 8 bases, J lost 5 bases, and 18 bases lay in between. The CDR3 extends over 14 amino acids.

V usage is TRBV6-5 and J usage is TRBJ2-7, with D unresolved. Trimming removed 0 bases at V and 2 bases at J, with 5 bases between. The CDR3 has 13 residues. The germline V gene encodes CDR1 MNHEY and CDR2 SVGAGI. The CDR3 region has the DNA TGTGCCAGCAGTTACTCGACTCCCTACGAGCAGTACTTC. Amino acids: CASSYSTPYEQYF.

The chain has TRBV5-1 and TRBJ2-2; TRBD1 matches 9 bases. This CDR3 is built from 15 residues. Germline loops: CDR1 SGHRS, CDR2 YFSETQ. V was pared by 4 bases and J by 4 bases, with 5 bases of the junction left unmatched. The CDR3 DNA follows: TGCGCCAGCAGCAGGGGACAGGGAAGCACCGGGGAGCTGTTTTTT. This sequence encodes CASSRGQGSTGELFF.

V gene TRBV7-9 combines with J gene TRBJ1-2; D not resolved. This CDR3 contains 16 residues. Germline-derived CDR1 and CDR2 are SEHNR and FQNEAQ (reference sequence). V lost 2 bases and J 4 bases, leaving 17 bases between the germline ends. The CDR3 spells CASSLLSRAQAYGYTF. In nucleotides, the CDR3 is TGTGCCAGCAGCTTATTATCCCGTGCCCAGGCCTATGGCTACACCTTC. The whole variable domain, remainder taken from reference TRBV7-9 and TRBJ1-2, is DTGVSQNPRHKITKRGQNVTFRCDPISEHNRLYWYRQTLGQGPEFLTYFQNEAQLEKSRLLSDRFSAERPKGSFSTLEIQRTEQGDSAMYLCASSLLSRAQAYGYTFGSGTRLTVV.

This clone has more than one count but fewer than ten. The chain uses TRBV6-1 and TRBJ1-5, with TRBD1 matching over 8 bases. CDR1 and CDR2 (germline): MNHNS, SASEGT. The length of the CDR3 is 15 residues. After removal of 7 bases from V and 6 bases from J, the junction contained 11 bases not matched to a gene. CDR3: CASNLDRAVIQPQHF. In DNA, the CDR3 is TGTGCCAGCAACCTGGACAGGGCGGTCATTCAGCCCCAGCATTTT.

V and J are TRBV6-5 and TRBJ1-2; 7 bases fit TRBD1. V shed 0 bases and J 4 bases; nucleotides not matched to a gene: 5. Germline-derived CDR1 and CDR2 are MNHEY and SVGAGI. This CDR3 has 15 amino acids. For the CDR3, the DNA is TGTGCCAGCAGTTACTCGAACGCAGGGGGCTATGGCTACACCTTC. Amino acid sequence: CASSYSNAGGYGYTF.

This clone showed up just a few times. For the CDR3, the DNA is TGTGCCAGCAGCTACCGGAGGGGGCAAACTGAAGCTTTCTTT. It encodes CASSYRRGQTEAFF. The chain links TRBV11-2 to TRBJ1-1; 7 bases are shared with TRBD1. V gave up 4 bases and J gave up 5 bases; unmatched junction bases: 7. CDR3 length: 14 amino acids. Germline CDR1 and CDR2: SGHAT and FQNNGV. The variable domain in full, completed from reference TRBV11-2 and TRBJ1-1, reads EAGVAQSPRYKIIEKRQSVAFWCNPISGHATLYWYQQILGQGPKLLIQFQNNGVVDDSQLPKDRFSAERLKGVDSTLKIQPAKLEDSAVYLCASSYRRGQTEAFFGQGTRLTVV.

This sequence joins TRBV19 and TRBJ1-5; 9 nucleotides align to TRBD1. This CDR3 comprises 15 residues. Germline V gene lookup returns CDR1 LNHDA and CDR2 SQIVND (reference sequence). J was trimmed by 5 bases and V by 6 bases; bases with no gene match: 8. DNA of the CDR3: TGTGCCAGTAGCCAAAACAGGGGGCTGGATCAGCCCCAGCATTTT. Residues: CASSQNRGLDQPQHF. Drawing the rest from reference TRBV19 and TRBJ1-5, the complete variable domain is DGGITQSPKYLFRKEGQNVTLSCEQNLNHDAMYWYRQDPGQGLRLIYYSQIVNDFQKGDIAEGYSVSREKKESFPLTVTSAQKNPTAFYLCASSQNRGLDQPQHFGDGTRLSIL.

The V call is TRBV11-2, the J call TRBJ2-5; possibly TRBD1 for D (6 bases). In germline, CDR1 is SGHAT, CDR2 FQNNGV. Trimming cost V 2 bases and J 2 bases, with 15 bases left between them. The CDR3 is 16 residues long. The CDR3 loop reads CASSLRWGPKQETQYF. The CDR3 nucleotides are TGTGCCAGCAGCTTACGGTGGGGGCCAAAGCAAGAGACCCAGTACTTC.

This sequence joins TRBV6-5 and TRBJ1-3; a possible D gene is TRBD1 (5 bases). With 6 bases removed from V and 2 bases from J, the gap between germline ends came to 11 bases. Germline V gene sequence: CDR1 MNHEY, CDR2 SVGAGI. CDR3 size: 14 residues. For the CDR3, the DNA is TGTGCCAGCAGAGGGGTTCGGGCTGGAAACACCATATATTTT. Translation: CASRGVRAGNTIYF.

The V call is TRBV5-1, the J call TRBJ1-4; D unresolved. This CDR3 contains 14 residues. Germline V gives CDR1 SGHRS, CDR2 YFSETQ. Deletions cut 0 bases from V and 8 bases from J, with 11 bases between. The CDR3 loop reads CASSLGQAEEKLFF. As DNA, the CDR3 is TGCGCCAGCAGCTTGGGGCAGGCCGAGGAAAAACTGTTTTTT.

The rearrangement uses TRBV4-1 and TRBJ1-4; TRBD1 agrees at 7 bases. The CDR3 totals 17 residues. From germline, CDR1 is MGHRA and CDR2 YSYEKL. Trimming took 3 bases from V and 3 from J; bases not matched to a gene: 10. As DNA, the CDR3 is TGCGCCAGCAGCCAGTTCGGGGACAGACAGTCTAATGAAAAACTGTTTTTT. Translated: CASSQFGDRQSNEKLFF.